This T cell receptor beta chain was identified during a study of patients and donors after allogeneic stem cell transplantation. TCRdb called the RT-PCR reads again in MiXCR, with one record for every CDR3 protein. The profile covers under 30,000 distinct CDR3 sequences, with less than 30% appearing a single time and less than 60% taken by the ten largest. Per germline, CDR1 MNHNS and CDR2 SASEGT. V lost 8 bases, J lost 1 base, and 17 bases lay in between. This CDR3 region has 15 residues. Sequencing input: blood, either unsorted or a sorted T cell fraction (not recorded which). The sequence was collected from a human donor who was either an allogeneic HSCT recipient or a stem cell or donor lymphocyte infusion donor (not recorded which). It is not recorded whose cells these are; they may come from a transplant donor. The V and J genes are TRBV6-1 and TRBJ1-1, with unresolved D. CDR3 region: CASRPQERPNTEAFF. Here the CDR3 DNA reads TGTGCCAGCCGGCCTCAGGAGAGGCCGAACACTGAAGCTTTCTTT.